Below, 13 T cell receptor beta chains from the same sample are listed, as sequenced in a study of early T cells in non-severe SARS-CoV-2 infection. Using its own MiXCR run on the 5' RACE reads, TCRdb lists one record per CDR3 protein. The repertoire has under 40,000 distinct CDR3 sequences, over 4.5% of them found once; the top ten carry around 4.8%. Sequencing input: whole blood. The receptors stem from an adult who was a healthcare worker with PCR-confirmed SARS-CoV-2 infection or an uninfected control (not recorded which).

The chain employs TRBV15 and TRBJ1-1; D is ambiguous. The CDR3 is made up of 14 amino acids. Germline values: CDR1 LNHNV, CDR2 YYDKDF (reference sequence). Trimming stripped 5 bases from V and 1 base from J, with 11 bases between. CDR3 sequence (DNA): TGTGCCACCAGCGTATTACTCAGGAACACTGAAGCTTTCTTT. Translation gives CATSVLLRNTEAFF.

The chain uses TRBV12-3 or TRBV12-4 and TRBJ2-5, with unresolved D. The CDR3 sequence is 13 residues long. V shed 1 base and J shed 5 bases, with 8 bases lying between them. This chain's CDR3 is CASSLGLVETQYF. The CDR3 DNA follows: TGTGCCAGCAGTTTAGGATTGGTGGAGACCCAGTACTTC.

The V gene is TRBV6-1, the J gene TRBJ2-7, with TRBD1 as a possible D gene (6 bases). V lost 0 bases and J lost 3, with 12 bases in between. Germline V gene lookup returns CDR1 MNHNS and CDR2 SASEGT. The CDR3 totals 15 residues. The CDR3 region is CASSEAGQSNYEQYF. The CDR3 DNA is TGTGCCAGCAGTGAAGCAGGACAGTCCAACTACGAGCAGTACTTC.

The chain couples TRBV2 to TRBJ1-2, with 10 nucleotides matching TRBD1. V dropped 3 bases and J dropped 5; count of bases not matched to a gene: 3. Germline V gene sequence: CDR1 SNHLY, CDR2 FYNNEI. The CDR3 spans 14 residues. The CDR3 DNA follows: TGTGCCAGCAGTGATGGGACAGGGGCGTATGGCTACACCTTC. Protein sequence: CASSDGTGAYGYTF.

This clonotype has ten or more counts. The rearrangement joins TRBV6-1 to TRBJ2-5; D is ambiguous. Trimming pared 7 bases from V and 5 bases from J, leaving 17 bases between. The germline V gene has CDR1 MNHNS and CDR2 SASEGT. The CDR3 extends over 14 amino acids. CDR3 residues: CASIADQARETQYF. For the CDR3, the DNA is TGTGCCAGCATTGCGGACCAGGCGAGGGAGACCCAGTACTTC.

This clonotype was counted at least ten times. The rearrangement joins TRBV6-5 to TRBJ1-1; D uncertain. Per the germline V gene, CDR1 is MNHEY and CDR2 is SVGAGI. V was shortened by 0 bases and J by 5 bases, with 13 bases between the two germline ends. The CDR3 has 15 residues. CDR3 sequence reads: CASSYSVGGGTEAFF. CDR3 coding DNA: TGTGCCAGCAGTTACTCCGTTGGAGGTGGAACTGAAGCTTTCTTT.

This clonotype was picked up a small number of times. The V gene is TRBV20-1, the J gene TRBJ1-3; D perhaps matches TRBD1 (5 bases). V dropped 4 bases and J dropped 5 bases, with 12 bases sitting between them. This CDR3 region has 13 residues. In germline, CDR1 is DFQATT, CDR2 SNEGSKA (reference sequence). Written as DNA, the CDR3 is TGCAGTGCTACACGGGACCAAAGAAACACCATATATTTT. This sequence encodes CSATRDQRNTIYF.

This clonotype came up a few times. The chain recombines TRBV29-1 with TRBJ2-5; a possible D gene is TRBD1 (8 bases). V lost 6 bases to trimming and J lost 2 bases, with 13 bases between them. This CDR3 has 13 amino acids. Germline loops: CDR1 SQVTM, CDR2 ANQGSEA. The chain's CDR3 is CSVYRGGQETQYF. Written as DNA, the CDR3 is TGCAGCGTCTACAGGGGGGGTCAAGAGACCCAGTACTTC. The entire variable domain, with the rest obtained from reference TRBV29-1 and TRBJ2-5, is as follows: SAVISQKPSRDICQRGTSLTIQCQVDSQVTMMFWYRQQPGQSLTLIATANQGSEATYESGFVIDKFPISRPNLTFSTLTVSNMSPEDSSIYLCSVYRGGQETQYFGPGTRLLVL.

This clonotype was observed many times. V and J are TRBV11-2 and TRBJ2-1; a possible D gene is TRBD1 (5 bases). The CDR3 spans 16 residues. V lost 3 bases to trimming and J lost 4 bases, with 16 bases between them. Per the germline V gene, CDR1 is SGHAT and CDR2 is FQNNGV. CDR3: CASSFTIDSPYNEQFF. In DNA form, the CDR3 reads TGTGCCAGCAGCTTTACCATCGACAGCCCTTACAATGAGCAGTTCTTC.

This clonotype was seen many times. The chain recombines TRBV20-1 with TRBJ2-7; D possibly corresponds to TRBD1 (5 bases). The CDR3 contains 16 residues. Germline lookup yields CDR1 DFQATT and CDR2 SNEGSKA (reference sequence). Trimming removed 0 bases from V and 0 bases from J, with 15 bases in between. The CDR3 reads CSARDGQGRFSYEQYF. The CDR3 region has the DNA TGCAGTGCTAGAGATGGGCAGGGTAGATTCTCCTACGAGCAGTACTTC.

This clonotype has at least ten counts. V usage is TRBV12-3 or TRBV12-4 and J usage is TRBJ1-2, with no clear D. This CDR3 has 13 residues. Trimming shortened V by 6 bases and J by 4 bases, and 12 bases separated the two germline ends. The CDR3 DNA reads TGTGCCAGCAGATCCCGGAGGATCTATGGCTACACCTTC. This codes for CASRSRRIYGYTF.

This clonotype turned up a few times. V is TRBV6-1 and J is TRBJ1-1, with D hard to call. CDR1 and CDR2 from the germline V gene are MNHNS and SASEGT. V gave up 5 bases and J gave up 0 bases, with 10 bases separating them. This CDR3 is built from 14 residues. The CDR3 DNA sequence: TGTGCCAGCAGTCCAGAACAGATGAACACTGAAGCTTTCTTT. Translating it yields CASSPEQMNTEAFF.

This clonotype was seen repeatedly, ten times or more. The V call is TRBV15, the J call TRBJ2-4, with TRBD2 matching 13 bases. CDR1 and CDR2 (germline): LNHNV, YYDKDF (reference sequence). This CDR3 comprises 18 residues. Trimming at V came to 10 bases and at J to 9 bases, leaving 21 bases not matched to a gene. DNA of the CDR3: TGTGCCATCCGAAGGCCCAAAGGACTAGCGGGAGTTCTTTTCATTCAGTACTTC. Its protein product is CAIRRPKGLAGVLFIQYF.